Given below is one T cell receptor (beta chain) in context. Its antigen is not known. Both TRBC1 and TRBC2 were covered by a beta constant-region primer of two equimolar oligonucleotides. Nested alpha and beta constant-region primers with the SP2 primer drove four PCR rounds on ligated cDNA. MiXCR was run by TCRdb on the UMI-ligation and nested PCR reads, yielding one entry per CDR3 protein. The repertoire has 150,000 or so distinct CDR3 sequences, about 17% of them found once; the top ten carry approximately 0.13%. This entry is derived from a study of naive and memory T cell subsets. Study conclusions and caveats: In naive cells, over 90% of TCR sequences were seen only once.

The length of the CDR3 is 15 residues. Germline CDR1 and CDR2: PRHDT and FYEKMQ (reference sequence). V was pared by 3 bases and J by 4 bases, with 4 bases of the junction left unmatched. The sample taken for sequencing was naive CD4+ T cells from blood. The chain has TRBV13 and TRBJ2-7, with 12 positions matching TRBD1. The origin of this receptor is a human donor in good health. CDR3 residues: CASSFGDRGPYEQYF. CDR3 DNA: TGTGCCAGCAGCTTCGGGGACAGGGGGCCGTACGAGCAGTACTTC.